One T cell receptor beta chain is described in this entry. V shed 7 bases and J 0 bases; nucleotides not matched to a gene: 7. Germline V CDR1 and CDR2: MNHEY, SVGEGT. This CDR3 has 15 residues. Time point specified: patch test 1, 2 weeks after DPC sensitization. Treatment given: therapeutic diphenylcyclopropenone sensitization with weekly scalp DPC. This entry comes from a study of human T cells and chemical hapten exposure. Study overall: Diphenylcyclopropenone doses were given weekly to the scalps of patients across the roughly 25-week study.

TCRdb fed the RACE reads into MiXCR, producing one record per CDR3 protein. The profile covers 300,000 to 450,000 distinct CDR3 sequences, with roughly 4.8% appearing a single time and roughly 2.4% taken by the ten largest. The chain couples TRBV6-2 or TRBV6-3 to TRBJ2-7, with 9 bases fitting TRBD1. The receptor was derived from a woman between 50 and 59 years old with alopecia areata. Some clones in this sample may be carry-over from other donors' samples. The sample here was whole blood, taken in connection with sensitization to the hapten diphenylcyclopropenone (DPC). CDR3 DNA sequence: TGTGCCAGCATCACAAGGACAGGGGCCTCCTACGAGCAGTACTTC. It encodes CASITRTGASYEQYF.